This TCR beta chain was captured by sequencing in a study of blood T cell repertoires in COVID-19. Study as a whole: COVID-19 samples, acute and convalescent, were from the United States, Italy and Spain.

V gave up 4 bases and J gave up 6 bases, with 16 bases separating them. The CDR3 extends over 14 amino acids. Germline CDR1 SGHRS, CDR2 YFSETQ. Here immunoSEQ multiplex PCR was the method, and the copy in TCRdb shows in-frame clones only, minus some. This table holds approximately 280,000 clones, almost 85% found once. The material sequenced was peripheral blood. The genes are TRBV5-1 and TRBJ1-1; unclear D gene. The sequence derives from a man aged 50 or older with active or convalescent COVID-19. The CDR3 reads CASSNPESPPEAFF. Written as DNA, the CDR3 is TGCGCCAGCAGCAATCCGGAGAGCCCCCCTGAAGCTTTCTTT.